This paragraph covers one T cell receptor (beta chain) sequence. The data were taken from a study of cytomegalovirus exposure and HLA in healthy donors. This PCR relied on a set of 60 Vbeta primers and 13 Jbeta primers. Profiling relied on immunoSEQ multiplex PCR, and the TCRdb table lists in-frame clones only, not all of them. Of about 130,000 clones in the sample, roughly 80% were seen once. Germline values: CDR1 MDHEN, CDR2 SYDVKM. V was trimmed by 6 bases and J by 4 bases, leaving 18 bases between them. The CDR3 length is 15 residues. The sequenced sample was PBMCs. V is TRBV28 and J is TRBJ1-2, with D possibly TRBD1 on 5 matching bases. This TCR was recovered from a woman aged 40 to 49 in good health and CMV-seronegative. The CDR3 nucleotides are TGTGCCAGCAGCCTGCCGGGGGGGAACTCCTATGGCTACACCTTC. Translation gives CASSLPGGNSYGYTF.